These T cell receptor beta chains were read from a single sample in a study of blood T cell repertoires in COVID-19. Clones were read by immunoSEQ multiplex PCR, and TCRdb kept only the in-frame ones, dropping some. The table has 300,000 to 400,000 clones, over 80% seen once. The sample consisted of peripheral blood. The origin of the receptors is a woman in her forties or fifties with COVID-19, enrolled during active disease. The CDR3 runs from the conserved cysteine through the conserved F or W. A D gene is named only where the DNA matches it firmly. Some rows mark clone size as missing; the rest say once, few, many or name a class of expanded clone.

clone_size: .; d_call: TRBD1; j_call: TRBJ1-3; v_call: TRBV29-1; cdr3_nt: TGCAGCGGAAGACAGGGTGGAAACACCATATATTTT; cdr3_aa: CSGRQGGNTIYF
clone_size: .; d_call: .; j_call: TRBJ2-6; v_call: TRBV5-8; cdr3_nt: TGTGCCAGCAGCCCTTTCGGGGGAGGGGGCTCTGGGGCCAACGTCCTGACTTTC; cdr3_aa: CASSPFGGGGSGANVLTF
clone_size: .; d_call: .; j_call: TRBJ1-6; v_call: TRBV6-5; cdr3_nt: TGTGCCAGCAGTTACCGCGAGAATTCACCCCTCCACTTT; cdr3_aa: CASSYRENSPLHF
clone_size: .; d_call: TRBD1; j_call: TRBJ1-1; v_call: TRBV5-1; cdr3_nt: TGCGCCAGCAGCTGGGCTACAGGACAGGGATCTCCTGAAGCTTTCTTT; cdr3_aa: CASSWATGQGSPEAFF
clone_size: .; d_call: .; j_call: TRBJ2-1; v_call: TRBV29-1; cdr3_nt: TGCAGCGTATTGACTAGTTTGGGCTACAATGAGCAGTTCTTC; cdr3_aa: CSVLTSLGYNEQFF
clone_size: .; d_call: .; j_call: TRBJ2-7; v_call: TRBV3-1/TRBV3-2; cdr3_nt: TGTGCCAGCAGCCAAGACCGGCGCGGCTCCTACGAGCAGTACTTC; cdr3_aa: CASSQDRRGSYEQYF
clone_size: .; d_call: .; j_call: TRBJ1-5; v_call: TRBV18; cdr3_nt: TGTGCCAGCTCGGGGGGTGGAGCTAGCAATCAGCCCCAGCATTTT; cdr3_aa: CASSGGGASNQPQHF
clone_size: .; d_call: .; j_call: TRBJ2-5; v_call: TRBV9; cdr3_nt: TGTGCCAGCAGCGTAGCGGGTTGGAAACAAGAGACCCAGTACTTC; cdr3_aa: CASSVAGWKQETQYF
clone_size: .; d_call: .; j_call: TRBJ1-1; v_call: TRBV12-3/TRBV12-4; cdr3_nt: TGTGCCAGCAGTAGTACGCGAAACACTGAAGCTTTCTTT; cdr3_aa: CASSSTRNTEAFF
clone_size: .; d_call: .; j_call: TRBJ1-2; v_call: TRBV30; cdr3_nt: TGTGCCTGGAGGCCGGGGGGCCCTCCTAGTTATGGCTACACCTTC; cdr3_aa: CAWRPGGPPSYGYTF
clone_size: few; d_call: .; j_call: TRBJ2-1; v_call: TRBV6-1; cdr3_nt: TGTGCCAGCAGTGACACCCTTGGGGCGGATGAGCAGTTCTTC; cdr3_aa: CASSDTLGADEQFF
clone_size: once; d_call: TRBD1; j_call: TRBJ1-1; v_call: TRBV28; cdr3_nt: TGTGCCAGCAGCACGACCGGGACAGGGGTACTCTCTGAAGCTTTCTTT; cdr3_aa: CASSTTGTGVLSEAFF
clone_size: many; d_call: .; j_call: TRBJ2-7; v_call: TRBV7-2; cdr3_nt: TGTGCCAGCAGCTCCTTAGACGAGCAGTACTTC; cdr3_aa: CASSSLDEQYF
clone_size: .; d_call: TRBD1; j_call: TRBJ2-4; v_call: TRBV5-6; cdr3_nt: TGTGCCAGCAGCTCGGGACAGATAGCCAAAAACATTCAGTACTTC; cdr3_aa: CASSSGQIAKNIQYF
clone_size: once; d_call: .; j_call: TRBJ2-3; v_call: TRBV7-6; cdr3_nt: TGTGCCAGCAGCTCCCGGAGGTGGCTGTCTGGCACAGATACGCAGTATTTT; cdr3_aa: CASSSRRWLSGTDTQYF
clone_size: once; d_call: TRBD2; j_call: TRBJ2-2; v_call: TRBV19; cdr3_nt: TGTGCCAGTAGTCAGAGCGGGAGGATAACCGGGGAGCTGTTTTTT; cdr3_aa: CASSQSGRITGELFF
clone_size: .; d_call: .; j_call: TRBJ1-1; v_call: TRBV6-5; cdr3_nt: TGTGCCAGCGGGAGATGGAACACTGAAGCTTTCTTT; cdr3_aa: CASGRWNTEAFF
clone_size: .; d_call: TRBD1; j_call: TRBJ1-4; v_call: TRBV5-1; cdr3_nt: TGCGCCAGCAGCTCGGCAGGGAACAGGGGGGCTAATGAAAAACTGTTTTTT; cdr3_aa: CASSSAGNRGANEKLFF
clone_size: .; d_call: .; j_call: TRBJ1-6; v_call: TRBV10-3; cdr3_nt: TGTGCCATCAGTGAGTCGAGGGTTGGGTCACCCCTCCACTTT; cdr3_aa: CAISESRVGSPLHF
clone_size: .; d_call: TRBD1; j_call: TRBJ2-7; v_call: TRBV4-1; cdr3_nt: TGCGCCAGCAGCCAAGGGAACAGGGGGCGGGTCGAGCAGTACTTC; cdr3_aa: CASSQGNRGRVEQYF
clone_size: .; d_call: TRBD2; j_call: TRBJ2-7; v_call: TRBV4-2; cdr3_nt: TGTGCCAGCAGCCAAGATGGGACTAGCGCGTACGAGCAGTACTTC; cdr3_aa: CASSQDGTSAYEQYF
clone_size: .; d_call: TRBD2; j_call: TRBJ2-1; v_call: TRBV4-1; cdr3_nt: TGCGCCAGCAGCCAAGTCGAACTAGCGGGAGGGTATGAGCAGTTCTTC; cdr3_aa: CASSQVELAGGYEQFF
clone_size: .; d_call: .; j_call: TRBJ2-3; v_call: TRBV4-1; cdr3_nt: TGCGCCAGCAGCCAAGATTTAACAGGGCTAGGGGATACGCAGTATTTT; cdr3_aa: CASSQDLTGLGDTQYF
clone_size: .; d_call: TRBD2; j_call: TRBJ2-5; v_call: TRBV28; cdr3_nt: TGTGCCAGCAGTTTAATCGGCGCGGGAGGCGAGACCCAGTACTTC; cdr3_aa: CASSLIGAGGETQYF
clone_size: .; d_call: .; j_call: TRBJ1-1; v_call: TRBV10-1; cdr3_nt: TGCGCCAGCAGTGAGGTCCTATACACTGAAGCTTTCTTT; cdr3_aa: CASSEVLYTEAFF
clone_size: .; d_call: TRBD1; j_call: TRBJ2-2; v_call: TRBV24-1; cdr3_nt: TGTGCCACCCGGGGGACAGGGGAAACCGGGGAGCTGTTTTTT; cdr3_aa: CATRGTGETGELFF
clone_size: .; d_call: TRBD2; j_call: TRBJ2-1; v_call: TRBV6-5; cdr3_nt: TGTGCCAGCAGGGGGAGGCGGGAGACCTACAATGAGCAGTTCTTC; cdr3_aa: CASRGRRETYNEQFF
clone_size: .; d_call: .; j_call: TRBJ1-1; v_call: TRBV7-3; cdr3_nt: TGTGCCAGCAGCTTCACTCTAGCAATGAACACTGAAGCTTTCTTT; cdr3_aa: CASSFTLAMNTEAFF
clone_size: .; d_call: .; j_call: TRBJ2-7; v_call: TRBV24-1; cdr3_nt: TGTGCCACCAGTGGGGAGAGGTACGAGCAGTACTTC; cdr3_aa: CATSGERYEQYF
clone_size: .; d_call: .; j_call: TRBJ1-1; v_call: TRBV30; cdr3_nt: TGTGCCTGGAGTGAGGGACTGGGAATCGGACGCCTTGAAGCTTTCTTT; cdr3_aa: CAWSEGLGIGRLEAFF
clone_size: .; d_call: .; j_call: TRBJ1-4; v_call: TRBV29-1; cdr3_nt: TGCAGCGTTGTTCTTTCGGGTAGTAAAGAAAAACTGTTTTTT; cdr3_aa: CSVVLSGSKEKLFF
clone_size: .; d_call: .; j_call: TRBJ2-3; v_call: TRBV29-1; cdr3_nt: TGCAGCGTTCTGCGAACGGACAGTAGGAGCACAGATACGCAGTATTTT; cdr3_aa: CSVLRTDSRSTDTQYF
clone_size: .; d_call: TRBD2; j_call: TRBJ2-5; v_call: TRBV7-3; cdr3_nt: TGTGCCAGCAGCCCCGGGAGGGCCTTGGAGACCCAGTACTTC; cdr3_aa: CASSPGRALETQYF
clone_size: .; d_call: TRBD1; j_call: TRBJ2-3; v_call: TRBV7-2; cdr3_nt: TGTGCCAGCAGCTTAGGGACAGGGAACACAGATACGCAGTATTTT; cdr3_aa: CASSLGTGNTDTQYF
clone_size: .; d_call: .; j_call: TRBJ2-5; v_call: TRBV18; cdr3_nt: TGTGCCAGCTCACTACACCGGGGGGAGACCCAGTACTTC; cdr3_aa: CASSLHRGETQYF
clone_size: .; d_call: .; j_call: TRBJ2-7; v_call: TRBV5-1; cdr3_nt: TGCGCCAGCAGTTCGGACTGGTTTGGTGAGCAGTACTTC; cdr3_aa: CASSSDWFGEQYF
clone_size: .; d_call: TRBD2; j_call: TRBJ2-1; v_call: TRBV12-5; cdr3_nt: TGTGCTAGTGGTTCGTCCCTAGCGGGAGCATACAATGAGCAGTTCTTC; cdr3_aa: CASGSSLAGAYNEQFF
clone_size: few; d_call: .; j_call: TRBJ1-2; v_call: TRBV19; cdr3_nt: TGTGCCAGTAGTGAACAGGGAAGCTATGGCTACACCTTC; cdr3_aa: CASSEQGSYGYTF
clone_size: few; d_call: TRBD2; j_call: TRBJ2-2; v_call: TRBV9; cdr3_nt: TGTGCCAGCAGCGCGGGACTAGCGGAAACCGGGGAGCTGTTTTTT; cdr3_aa: CASSAGLAETGELFF
clone_size: few; d_call: .; j_call: TRBJ2-5; v_call: TRBV2; cdr3_nt: TGTGCCAGCAAACCGTTCCGGGAGCCCCCTGGAGAGACCCAGTACTTC; cdr3_aa: CASKPFREPPGETQYF
clone_size: .; d_call: .; j_call: TRBJ1-1; v_call: TRBV3-1/TRBV3-2; cdr3_nt: TGTGCCAGCAGCCAAGGGTCAGGGGTTGAAGCTTTCTTT; cdr3_aa: CASSQGSGVEAFF